The subject of this entry is one TCR beta chain. Its antigen is still unknown. This CDR3 contains 14 residues. Germline-derived CDR1 and CDR2 are MNHEY and SMNVEV (reference sequence). Trimming at V came to 3 bases and at J to 7 bases, leaving 3 bases not matched to a gene. This specimen belongs to a study of T cells in localized non-small cell lung cancer. TCRdb's table, derived via immunoSEQ multiplex PCR, lists solely in-frame clones and lacks some. This sample carries approximately 28,000 clones, more than 65% of them seen once, and the ten largest clones take about 5.4%. Whole-study results and caveats: Adjacent lung exhibited a median of 57 among the 100 most abundant tumor clones. Tumor trailed uninvolved adjacent lung in T cell clonality, which peaked there. It remains possible that heterogeneity exists, since only one tumor region was sequenced. Longer overall survival was seen with higher T cell density measured in blood.

Sequenced material: peripheral blood mononuclear cells, taken before any cancer treatment. This chain uses TRBV27 with TRBJ2-1; the match to TRBD2 covers 10 bases. The origin of this receptor is a man aged 35 to 70 with stage III lung adenocarcinoma. The CDR3 region has the DNA TGTGCCAGCAGTTTCTCAGCGGGAGGGAATGAGCAGTTCTTC. This sequence encodes CASSFSAGGNEQFF.